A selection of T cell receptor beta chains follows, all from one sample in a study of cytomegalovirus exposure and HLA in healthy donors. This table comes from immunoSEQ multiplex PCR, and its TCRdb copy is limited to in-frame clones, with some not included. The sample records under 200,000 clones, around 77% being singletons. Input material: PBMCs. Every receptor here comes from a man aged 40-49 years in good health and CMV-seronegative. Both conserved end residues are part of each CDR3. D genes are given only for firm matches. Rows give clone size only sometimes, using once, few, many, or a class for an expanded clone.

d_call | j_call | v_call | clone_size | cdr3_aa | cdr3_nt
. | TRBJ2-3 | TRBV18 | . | CASSPVRLAVTDTQYF | TGTGCCAGCTCACCGGTTAGGCTAGCCGTCACAGATACGCAGTATTTT
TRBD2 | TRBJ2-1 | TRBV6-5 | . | CASSFGRGSYNEQFF | TGTGCCAGCAGTTTCGGGAGGGGTTCATACAATGAGCAGTTCTTC
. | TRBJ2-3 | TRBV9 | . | CASSVGGRTDTQYF | TGTGCCAGCAGCGTTGGCGGCCGCACAGATACGCAGTATTTT
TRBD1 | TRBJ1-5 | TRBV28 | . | CASSWGTGASNQPQHF | TGTGCCAGCAGTTGGGGGACAGGGGCTTCCAATCAGCCCCAGCATTTT
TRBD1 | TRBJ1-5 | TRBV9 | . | CASSAGQGYQPQHF | TGTGCCAGCAGCGCGGGACAGGGCTATCAGCCCCAGCATTTT
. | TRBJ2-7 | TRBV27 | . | CASSFYRGDEQYF | TGTGCCAGCAGTTTTTATCGAGGAGACGAGCAGTACTTC
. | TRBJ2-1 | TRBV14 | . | CASSQVRSVNEQFF | TGTGCCAGCAGCCAAGTCCGTTCGGTAAATGAGCAGTTCTTC
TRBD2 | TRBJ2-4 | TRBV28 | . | CASMREAKNSQYF | TGTGCCAGCATGCGGGAGGCCAAAAACAGTCAGTACTTC
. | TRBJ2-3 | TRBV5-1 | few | CASSPQASTDTQYF | TGCGCCAGCAGCCCGCAGGCTAGCACAGATACGCAGTATTTT
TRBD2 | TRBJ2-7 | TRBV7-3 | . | CASSRRGAGGYEQYF | TGTGCCAGCAGCCGGAGGGGGGCGGGAGGCTACGAGCAGTACTTC
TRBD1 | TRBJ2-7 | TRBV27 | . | CASWGDRGYEQYF | TGTGCCAGCTGGGGGGACAGGGGCTACGAGCAGTACTTC
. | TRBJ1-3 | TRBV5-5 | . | CASSLRGTAGISGNTIYF | TGTGCCAGCAGCTTGCGAGGAACTGCGGGAATCTCTGGAAACACCATATATTTT
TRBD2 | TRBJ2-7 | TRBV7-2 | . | CASRNGLGSYEQYF | TGTGCCAGCAGGAACGGACTAGGCTCCTACGAGCAGTACTTC
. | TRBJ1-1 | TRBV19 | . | CASSILGDTEAFF | TGTGCCAGTAGTATTCTGGGAGACACTGAAGCTTTCTTT
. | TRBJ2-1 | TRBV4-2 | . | CASSQSEDEQFF | TGTGCCAGCAGCCAGTCTGAGGATGAGCAGTTCTTC
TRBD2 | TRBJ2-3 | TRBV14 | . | CASSPGLAGVLDTQYF | TGTGCCAGCAGCCCCGGACTAGCGGGAGTTCTGGATACGCAGTATTTT
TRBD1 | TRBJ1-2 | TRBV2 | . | CASTTGQGMTF | TGTGCCAGCACTACGGGACAGGGTATGACCTTC